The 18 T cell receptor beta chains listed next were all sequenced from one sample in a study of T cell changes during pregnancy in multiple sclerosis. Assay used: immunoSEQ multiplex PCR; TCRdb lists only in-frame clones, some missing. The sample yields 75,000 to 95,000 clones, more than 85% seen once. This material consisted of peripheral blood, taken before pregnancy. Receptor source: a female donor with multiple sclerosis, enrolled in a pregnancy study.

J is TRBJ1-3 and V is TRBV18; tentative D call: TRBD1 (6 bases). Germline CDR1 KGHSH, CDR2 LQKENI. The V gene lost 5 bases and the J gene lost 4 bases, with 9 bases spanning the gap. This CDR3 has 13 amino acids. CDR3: CASSTGSGNTIYF. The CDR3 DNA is TGTGCCAGCTCAACAGGGTCGGGAAACACCATATATTTT.

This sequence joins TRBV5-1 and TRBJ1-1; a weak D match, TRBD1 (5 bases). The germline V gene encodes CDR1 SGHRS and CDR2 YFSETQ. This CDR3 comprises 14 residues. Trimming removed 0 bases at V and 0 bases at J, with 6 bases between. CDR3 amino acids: CASSLAGMNTEAFF. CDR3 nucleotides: TGCGCCAGCAGCTTGGCAGGGATGAACACTGAAGCTTTCTTT.

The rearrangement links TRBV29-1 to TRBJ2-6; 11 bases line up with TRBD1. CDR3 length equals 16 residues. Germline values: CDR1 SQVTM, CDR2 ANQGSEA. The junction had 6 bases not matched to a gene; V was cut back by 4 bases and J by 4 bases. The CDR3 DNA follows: TGCAGCGTTGTGGGACAGGGGGGCGGAGGGGCCAACGTCCTGACTTTC. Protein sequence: CSVVGQGGGGANVLTF.

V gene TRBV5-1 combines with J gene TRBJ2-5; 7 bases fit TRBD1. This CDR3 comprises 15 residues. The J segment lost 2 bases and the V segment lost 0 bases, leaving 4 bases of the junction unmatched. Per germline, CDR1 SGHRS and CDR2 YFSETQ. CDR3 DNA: TGCGCCAGCAGCTTGGCCGGACAGGTACAAGAGACCCAGTACTTC. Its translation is CASSLAGQVQETQYF.

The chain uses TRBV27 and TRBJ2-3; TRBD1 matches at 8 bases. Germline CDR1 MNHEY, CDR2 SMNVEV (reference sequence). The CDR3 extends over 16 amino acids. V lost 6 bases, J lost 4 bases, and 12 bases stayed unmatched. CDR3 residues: CASRWGQEALADTQYF. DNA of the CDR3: TGTGCCAGCAGGTGGGGACAGGAGGCTCTTGCAGATACGCAGTATTTT.

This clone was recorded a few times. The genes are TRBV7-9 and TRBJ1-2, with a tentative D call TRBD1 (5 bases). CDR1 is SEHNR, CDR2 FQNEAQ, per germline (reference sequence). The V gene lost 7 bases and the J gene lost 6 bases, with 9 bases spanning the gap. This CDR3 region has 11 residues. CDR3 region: CASTGGDGYTF. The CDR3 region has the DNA TGTGCCAGCACTGGGGGGGATGGCTACACCTTC.

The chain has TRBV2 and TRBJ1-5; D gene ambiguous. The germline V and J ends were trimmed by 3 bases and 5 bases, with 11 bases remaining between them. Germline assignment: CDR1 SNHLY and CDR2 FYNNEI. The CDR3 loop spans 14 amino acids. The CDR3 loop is CASSEQVPHQPQHF. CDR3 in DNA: TGTGCCAGCAGTGAGCAGGTTCCTCATCAGCCCCAGCATTTT.

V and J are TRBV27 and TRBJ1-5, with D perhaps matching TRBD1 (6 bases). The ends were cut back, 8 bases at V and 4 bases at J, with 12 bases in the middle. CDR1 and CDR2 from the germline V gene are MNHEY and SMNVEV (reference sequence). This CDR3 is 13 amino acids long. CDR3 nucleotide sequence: TGTGCCAGCGCCGTCACAGGGAATCAGCCCCAGCATTTT. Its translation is CASAVTGNQPQHF.

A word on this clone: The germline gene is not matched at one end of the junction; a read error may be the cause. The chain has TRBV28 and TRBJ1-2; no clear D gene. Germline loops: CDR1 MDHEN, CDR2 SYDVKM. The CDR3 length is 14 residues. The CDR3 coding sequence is TGTGCCAGCAGTTACGGGCGGGCGGGGATAGCGATCGGCTTC. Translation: CASSYGRAGIAIGF.

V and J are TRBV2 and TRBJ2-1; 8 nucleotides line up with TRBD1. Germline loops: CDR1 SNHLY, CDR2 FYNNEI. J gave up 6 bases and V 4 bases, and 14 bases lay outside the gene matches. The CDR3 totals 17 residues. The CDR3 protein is CASSGPRTGSGRNEQFF. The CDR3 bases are TGTGCCAGCAGTGGCCCCCGGACAGGGAGCGGCCGCAATGAGCAGTTCTTC. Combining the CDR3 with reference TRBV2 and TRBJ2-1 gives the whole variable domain EPEVTQTPSHQVTQMGQEVILRCVPISNHLYFYWYRQILGQKVEFLVSFYNNEISEKSEIFDDQFSVERPDGSNFTLKIRSTKLEDSAMYFCASSGPRTGSGRNEQFFGPGTRLTVL.

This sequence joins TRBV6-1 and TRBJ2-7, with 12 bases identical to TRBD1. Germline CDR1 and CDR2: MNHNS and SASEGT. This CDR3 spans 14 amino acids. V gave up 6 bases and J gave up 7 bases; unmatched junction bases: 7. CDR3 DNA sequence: TGTGCCAGCAGGACGGGACAGGGGGCTTTAGAGCAGTACTTC. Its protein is CASRTGQGALEQYF.

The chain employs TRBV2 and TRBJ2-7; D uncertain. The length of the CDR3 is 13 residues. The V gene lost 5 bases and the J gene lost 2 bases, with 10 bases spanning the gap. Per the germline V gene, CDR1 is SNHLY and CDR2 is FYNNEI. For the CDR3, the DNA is TGTGCCAGCAGTCCCATGCCAGCCTACGAGCAGTACTTC. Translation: CASSPMPAYEQYF.

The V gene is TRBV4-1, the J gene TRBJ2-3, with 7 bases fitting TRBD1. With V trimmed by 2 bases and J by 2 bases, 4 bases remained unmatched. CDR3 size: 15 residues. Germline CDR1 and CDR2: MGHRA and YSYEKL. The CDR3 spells CASSQRQGNTDTQYF. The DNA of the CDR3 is TGCGCCAGCAGCCAAAGACAGGGAAACACAGATACGCAGTATTTT.

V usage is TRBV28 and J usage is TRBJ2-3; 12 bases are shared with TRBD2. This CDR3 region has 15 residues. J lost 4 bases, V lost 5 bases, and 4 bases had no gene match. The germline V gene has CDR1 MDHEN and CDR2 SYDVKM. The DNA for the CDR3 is TGTGCCAGCAGTCCTCTAGCGGGAGGGCCAGATACGCAGTATTTT. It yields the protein CASSPLAGGPDTQYF.

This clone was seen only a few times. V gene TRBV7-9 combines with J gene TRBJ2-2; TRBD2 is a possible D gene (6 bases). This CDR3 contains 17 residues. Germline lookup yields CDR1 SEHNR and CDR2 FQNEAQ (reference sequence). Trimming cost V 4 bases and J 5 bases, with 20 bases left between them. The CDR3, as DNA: TGTGCCAGCAGCTCCGGTCTTAAGGGACTCGGGACCGGGGAGCTGTTTTTT. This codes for CASSSGLKGLGTGELFF.

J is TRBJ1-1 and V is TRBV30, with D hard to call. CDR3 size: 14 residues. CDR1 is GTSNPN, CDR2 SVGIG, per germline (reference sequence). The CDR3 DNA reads TGTGCTCAATCCGGTTCGAGCATGAACACTGAAGCTTTCTTT. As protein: CAQSGSSMNTEAFF.

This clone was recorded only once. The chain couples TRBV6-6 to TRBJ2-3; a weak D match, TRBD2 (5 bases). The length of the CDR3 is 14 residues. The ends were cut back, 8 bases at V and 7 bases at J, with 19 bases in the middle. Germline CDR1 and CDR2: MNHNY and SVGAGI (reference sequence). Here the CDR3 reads CASHPGGLANTQYF. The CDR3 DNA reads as TGTGCCAGCCACCCAGGAGGACTTGCAAATACGCAGTATTTT.

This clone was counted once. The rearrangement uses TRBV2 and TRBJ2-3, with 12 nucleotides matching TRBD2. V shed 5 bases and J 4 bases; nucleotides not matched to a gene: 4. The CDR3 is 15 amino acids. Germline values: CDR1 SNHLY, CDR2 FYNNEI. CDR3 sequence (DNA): TGTGCCAGCAGTAGACTAGCGGGGGAGGCAGATACGCAGTATTTT. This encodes CASSRLAGEADTQYF. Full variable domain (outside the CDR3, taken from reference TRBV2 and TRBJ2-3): EPEVTQTPSHQVTQMGQEVILRCVPISNHLYFYWYRQILGQKVEFLVSFYNNEISEKSEIFDDQFSVERPDGSNFTLKIRSTKLEDSAMYFCASSRLAGEADTQYFGPGTRLTVL.